The clone carrying this T cell receptor (beta chain) was counted only a few times. The antigen remains undetermined. Per the germline V gene, CDR1 is LGHNA and CDR2 is YNFKEQ. The CDR3 length is 12 residues. The ends were cut back, 1 base at V and 6 bases at J, with 7 bases in the middle. TCRdb recomputed calls from the RT-PCR reads with MiXCR, one row per CDR3 protein. The sample yields around 570,000 distinct CDR3 sequences, approximately 10% seen once. The data stem from a study of response to subunit inactivated influenza vaccine. Study findings and constraints: Researchers suggested that each seasonal influenza vaccination recruits few new T cells.

The sample was also reused in another study, on T cells expressing NK-cell markers. According to that study: 5'RACE template switching built TCR beta cDNA with unique molecular identifiers. The TCR beta repertoires originated in sorted CD3+CD56+NKG2C+, CD3+CD56+NKG2C- and CD3+CD56-NKG2C+ T cells. The share of CD8+ T cells held by dominant NKG2C+ clonotypes was about 1.0-7.5% in several donors.

The material sequenced was PBMCs from blood, taken on the day of vaccination. The sequence was collected from a man aged 45-65 years who received an inactivated influenza vaccine. The chain couples TRBV4-2 to TRBJ2-7; D gene unclear. The DNA of the CDR3 is TGTGCCAGCAGCCAAGGAGTTTCCGAGCAGTACTTC. Translation: CASSQGVSEQYF.